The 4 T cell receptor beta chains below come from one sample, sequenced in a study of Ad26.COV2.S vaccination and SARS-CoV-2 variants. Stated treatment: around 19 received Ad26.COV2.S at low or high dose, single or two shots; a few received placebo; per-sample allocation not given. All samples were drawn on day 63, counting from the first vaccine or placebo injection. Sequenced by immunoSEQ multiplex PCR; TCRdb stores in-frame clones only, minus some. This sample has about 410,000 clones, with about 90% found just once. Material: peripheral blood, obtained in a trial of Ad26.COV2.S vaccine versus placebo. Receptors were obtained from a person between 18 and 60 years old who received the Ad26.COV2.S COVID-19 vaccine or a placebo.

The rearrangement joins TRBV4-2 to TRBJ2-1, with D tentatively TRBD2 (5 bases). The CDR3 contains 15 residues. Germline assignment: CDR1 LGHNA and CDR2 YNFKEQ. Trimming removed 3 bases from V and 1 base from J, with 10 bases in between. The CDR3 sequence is CASSHARDSYNEQFF. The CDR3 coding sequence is TGTGCCAGCAGCCACGCCCGGGATTCCTACAATGAGCAGTTCTTC.

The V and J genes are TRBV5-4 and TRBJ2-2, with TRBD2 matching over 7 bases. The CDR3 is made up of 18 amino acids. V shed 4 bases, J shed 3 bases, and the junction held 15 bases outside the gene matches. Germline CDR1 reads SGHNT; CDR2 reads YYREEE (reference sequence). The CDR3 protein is CASSGLTRGGEDTGELFF. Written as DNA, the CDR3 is TGTGCCAGCAGCGGCCTGACTAGGGGAGGGGAGGACACCGGGGAGCTGTTTTTT.

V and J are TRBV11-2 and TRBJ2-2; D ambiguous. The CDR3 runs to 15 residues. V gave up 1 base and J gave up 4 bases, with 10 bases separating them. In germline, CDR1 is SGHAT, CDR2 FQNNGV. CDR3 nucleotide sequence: TGTGCCAGCAGCTTAGGGGCCCCGAGCACCGGGGAGCTGTTTTTT. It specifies CASSLGAPSTGELFF. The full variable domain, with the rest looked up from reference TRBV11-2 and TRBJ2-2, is EAGVAQSPRYKIIEKRQSVAFWCNPISGHATLYWYQQILGQGPKLLIQFQNNGVVDDSQLPKDRFSAERLKGVDSTLKIQPAKLEDSAVYLCASSLGAPSTGELFFGEGSRLTVL.

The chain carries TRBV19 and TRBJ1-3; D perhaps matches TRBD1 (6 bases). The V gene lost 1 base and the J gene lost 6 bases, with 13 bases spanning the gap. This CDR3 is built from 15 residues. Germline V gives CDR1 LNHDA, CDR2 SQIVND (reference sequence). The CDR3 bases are TGTGCCAGTAGTATAGTGTACGGGGGCGAAAACACCATATATTTT. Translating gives CASSIVYGGENTIYF.